The sequence of this T cell receptor (beta chain) was determined in a study of response to subunit inactivated influenza vaccine. V was clipped by 1 base and J by 0 bases, with 13 bases between them. Germline CDR1 and CDR2: LGHNA and YSLEER. This CDR3 region has 16 residues. In TCRdb, the RT-PCR reads were re-called with MiXCR into one record per CDR3 protein. Seen here are hundreds of thousands of distinct CDR3 sequences, around 11% observed once, and the top ten hold approximately 11%. This clonotype was seen only a few times. The data were also submitted as part of a second study, on T cells expressing NK-cell markers. This second study says: A 5'RACE template switching approach incorporating UMIs was used to make TCR beta cDNA.

This sequence joins TRBV4-3 and TRBJ2-7; the D gene is possibly TRBD2 (6 bases). Sample: PBMCs from blood, taken on the day of vaccination. The TCR was taken from a man in his fifties who received an inactivated influenza vaccine. The CDR3 here is CASSQGLAGSSYEQYF. The CDR3 DNA is TGCGCCAGCAGCCAAGGTTTGGCGGGAAGCTCCTACGAGCAGTACTTC.